Sequencing of this TCR beta chain was carried out in a study of T cell repertoires in cytomegalovirus infection. Turning to the study itself: Carrying CMV and the relevant HLA type showed in public TCR beta signatures. Study-level results: The ex vivo response was dominated by HLA-C-restricted CMV-specific TCR beta clonotypes.

Trimming left V 3 bases short and J 6 bases short, with 11 bases between. The CDR3 runs to 13 residues. CDR1 is MDHEN, CDR2 SYDVKM, per germline. In its sample, this clonotype was seen many times. The antigen remains undetermined. TCRdb reprocessed the reads via MiXCR and lists one record per CDR3 protein. The sample holds 300,000 or so distinct CDR3 sequences, around 10% seen once. This TCR came from a human donor in good health (CMV status not recorded). Some clones in this sample may be carry-over from other donors' samples. The rearrangement links TRBV28 to TRBJ1-1; D gene uncertain. Material for sequencing was PBMCs. The CDR3 coding sequence is TGTGCCAGCAGTTTGGTGGAACGGGCTGAAGCTTTCTTT. Its translation: CASSLVERAEAFF.